The 27 T cell receptor beta chains presented below share a single source sample, sequenced in a study of graft-versus-host responses after intestinal transplantation. Generated by immunoSEQ multiplex PCR, the TCRdb table keeps only in-frame clones and is missing some. The table lists around 17,000 clones, 75% to 85% of them singletons. Intraepithelial plus lamina propria lymphocytes were released by processing graft tissue. The sample was ileum tissue, taken roughly 100 days after intestinal transplant. The receptors originated from a human patient who received an intestinal transplant, so some T cells may come from the graft donor.

This clone was seen once. The CDR3 DNA reads as TGTGCCAGCAGCCGGGACAGGGTTGGCGGGGAGCTGTTTTTT. Amino acids: CASSRDRVGGELFF. V and J are TRBV4-2 and TRBJ2-2; TRBD1 agrees at 9 bases. V shed 4 bases, J shed 7 bases, and the junction held 4 bases outside the gene matches. This CDR3 comprises 14 residues. Germline-derived CDR1 and CDR2 are LGHNA and YNFKEQ.

CDR3: CASSLWQGAVYGYTF. In DNA form, the CDR3 reads TGTGCCAGCAGTTTATGGCAGGGGGCCGTCTATGGCTACACCTTC. The J gene is TRBJ1-2, the V gene TRBV28, with 8 positions matching TRBD1. This CDR3 is built from 15 residues. Germline CDR1 is MDHEN and CDR2 is SYDVKM. J gave up 4 bases and V 0 bases, and 4 bases lay outside the gene matches.

This clone has just a few counts. The J gene is TRBJ1-1, the V gene TRBV10-3, with D unresolved. The germline gives CDR1 ENHRY, CDR2 SYGVKD. Trimming stripped 0 bases from V and 1 base from J, with 6 bases between. The CDR3 loop spans 14 amino acids. Here the CDR3 DNA reads TGTGCCATCAGTGAGTCCGGCACGAACACTGAAGCTTTCTTT. Translating gives CAISESGTNTEAFF.

V and J are TRBV4-1 and TRBJ2-2, with TRBD2 matching over 11 bases. Germline V gives CDR1 MGHRA, CDR2 YSYEKL. The CDR3 is made up of 18 amino acids. The trim removed 1 base at V and 8 bases at J, leaving 12 bases unmatched. The CDR3, as DNA: TGCGCCAGCAGCCAAGGGCTAGCGGGGGGTAGGGCTTTAGGGGAGCTGTTTTTT. The encoded protein is CASSQGLAGGRALGELFF.

The chain carries TRBV27 and TRBJ1-2; 11 nucleotides match TRBD1. This CDR3 is 16 amino acids long. Germline values: CDR1 MNHEY, CDR2 SMNVEV (reference sequence). V shed 3 bases and J 7 bases; nucleotides not matched to a gene: 10. The CDR3: CASSFNFGQGAGGYTF. CDR3 coding DNA: TGTGCCAGCAGTTTTAATTTTGGACAGGGGGCGGGTGGCTACACCTTC.

Regarding this clone: Other DNA sequences in this sample translate to the same CDR3. The chain joins TRBV7-9 to TRBJ2-5; D remains ambiguous. CDR1 and CDR2 (germline): SEHNR, FQNEAQ (reference sequence). The CDR3 contains 11 residues. V gave up 6 bases and J gave up 4 bases, with 6 bases separating them. In DNA, the CDR3 is TGTGCCAGCAGGTTCGGAGAGACCCAGTACTTC. Protein product: CASRFGETQYF.

The J gene is TRBJ2-1, the V gene TRBV29-1, with TRBD1 matching 9 bases. Germline-derived CDR1 and CDR2 are SQVTM and ANQGSEA. Trimming took 4 bases from V and 6 from J; bases not matched to a gene: 4. The CDR3 is 13 amino acids. CDR3 nucleotide sequence: TGCAGCGTTGTGGGACAGGGAGGCAATGAGCAGTTCTTC. Amino acids: CSVVGQGGNEQFF.

V gene TRBV11-2 combines with J gene TRBJ2-7; 10 bases are a match to TRBD1. Per germline, CDR1 SGHAT and CDR2 FQNNGV. The CDR3 runs 14 residues. The ends lost 4 bases at V and 6 bases at J; junction bases unmatched: 6. The chain's CDR3 is CASSSTGGYGEQYF. Here the CDR3 DNA reads TGTGCCAGCAGCTCGACAGGGGGCTACGGCGAGCAGTACTTC.

This sequence joins TRBV6-5 and TRBJ2-7, with 13 bases lining up with TRBD2. The V gene's germline CDR1 is MNHEY and CDR2 SVGAGI. V dropped 5 bases and J dropped 1; count of bases not matched to a gene: 2. This CDR3 is built from 15 residues. The CDR3 DNA sequence: TGTGCCAGCAGTCTGACTAGCGGGGGGTCCTACGAGCAGTACTTC. Translating it yields CASSLTSGGSYEQYF.

The gene calls are TRBV27 and TRBJ1-1, with a tentative D call TRBD1 (6 bases). The V end lost 1 base, the J end lost 4 bases, and 13 bases lay between the germline ends. This CDR3 contains 15 residues. Germline V gene sequence: CDR1 MNHEY, CDR2 SMNVEV (reference sequence). In DNA form, the CDR3 reads TGTGCCAGCAGTTTATTCGGGGGGGCAGGCACTGAAGCTTTCTTT. Translating gives CASSLFGGAGTEAFF.

The chain recombines TRBV6-5 with TRBJ2-7; 8 bases fit TRBD2. After removal of 6 bases from V and 3 bases from J, the junction contained 7 bases not matched to a gene. The CDR3 loop spans 14 amino acids. Germline values: CDR1 MNHEY, CDR2 SVGAGI. The CDR3 DNA reads as TGTGCCAGCAGGCGAAGCGGGAGTGTCTACGAGCAGTACTTC. It is translated as CASRRSGSVYEQYF.

The chain couples TRBV6-9 to TRBJ2-7; 13 positions match TRBD2. With V trimmed by 2 bases and J by 7 bases, 5 bases remained unmatched. Per germline, CDR1 MNHGY and CDR2 SVAAGI. This CDR3 comprises 15 residues. Here the CDR3 DNA reads TGTGCCAGCAGTTATACACTAGCGGGAGGGCTAGAGCAGTACTTC. Amino acid sequence: CASSYTLAGGLEQYF.

The chain carries TRBV4-1 and TRBJ2-7; no reliable D call. Germline V gene data show CDR1 as MGHRA and CDR2 as YSYEKL. The CDR3 spans 15 residues. V lost 3 bases and J lost 4, with 16 bases in between. CDR3 coding DNA: TGCGCCAGCAGCCAGGGGTCGCACTACTTTTACGAGCAGTACTTC. As protein: CASSQGSHYFYEQYF.

The chain recombines TRBV15 with TRBJ1-1; D may be TRBD1 (5 bases). Germline loops: CDR1 LNHNV, CDR2 YYDKDF (reference sequence). The V and J ends lost 0 bases and 3 bases respectively, with 14 bases between them. The CDR3 spans 16 residues. The CDR3 sequence: CATSRDLGGVYTEAFF. CDR3 sequence (DNA): TGTGCCACCAGCAGAGACTTGGGGGGTGTGTACACTGAAGCTTTCTTT.

The rearrangement joins TRBV9 to TRBJ2-6; D gene uncertain. Germline V lookup: CDR1 SGDLS, CDR2 YYNGEE. The CDR3 length is 17 residues. Trimming removed 7 bases from V and 5 bases from J, with 22 bases in between. The CDR3 nucleotides read TGTGCCAGCCGCATCCTGTACAAACAAAGTCGGGCCAACGTCCTGACTTTC. Translated: CASRILYKQSRANVLTF.

This clone is a singleton in its sample. The chain combines TRBV10-2 with TRBJ2-7; D remains unclear. V was trimmed by 3 bases and J by 3 bases, leaving 12 bases between them. Germline assignment: CDR1 WSHSY and CDR2 SAAADI. This CDR3 is built from 14 residues. In DNA, the CDR3 is TGCGCCAGCAGTGATGGGGAATGGGTCTACGAGCAGTACTTC. Amino acids: CASSDGEWVYEQYF.

The chain recombines TRBV28 with TRBJ2-5; D is ambiguous. CDR3 size: 14 residues. CDR1 is MDHEN, CDR2 SYDVKM, per germline. V lost 6 bases and J lost 2, with 13 bases in between. The CDR3 region is CASSLPAIQETQYF. The DNA for the CDR3 is TGTGCCAGCAGCCTCCCGGCTATTCAAGAGACCCAGTACTTC.

This chain uses TRBV5-1 with TRBJ1-2, with unresolved D. V was clipped by 0 bases and J by 2 bases, with 2 bases between them. This CDR3 has 12 amino acids. CDR1 is SGHRS and CDR2 is YFSETQ in the germline V gene. The CDR3, as DNA: TGCGCCAGCAGCTTGGGGAACTATGGCTACACCTTC. The encoded protein is CASSLGNYGYTF.

The chain carries TRBV7-3 and TRBJ2-1; 7 nucleotides agree with TRBD1. The length of the CDR3 is 12 residues. Trimming took 3 bases from V and 9 from J; bases not matched to a gene: 2. CDR1 and CDR2 from the germline V gene are SGHTA and FQGTGA. CDR3 nucleotides: TGTGCCAGCAGCTTGACAGGGAGTGAGCAGTTCTTC. Protein sequence: CASSLTGSEQFF.

The chain recombines TRBV10-3 with TRBJ2-1, with 9 bases lining up with TRBD2. V gave up 5 bases and J gave up 9 bases; unmatched junction bases: 14. The CDR3 extends over 16 amino acids. Germline loops: CDR1 ENHRY, CDR2 SYGVKD. This CDR3 is CAISPGWGLAEGEQFF. The CDR3 region has the DNA TGTGCCATCAGTCCTGGTTGGGGACTAGCAGAGGGTGAGCAGTTCTTC.

This clone was counted a single time. This chain connects TRBV28 to TRBJ2-1; 8 bases align to TRBD2. V trimming: 6 bases; J trimming: 3 bases; junction bases outside the gene matches: 16. This CDR3 is built from 18 residues. Germline assignment: CDR1 MDHEN and CDR2 SYDVKM. The CDR3 is CASSLRPSILAGYNEQFF. In DNA, the CDR3 is TGTGCCAGCAGCCTTCGACCTTCAATCCTAGCGGGCTACAATGAGCAGTTCTTC.

CDR3 in DNA: TGTGCCAGCAGCTCACGGACAGGGAACACTGAAGCTTTCTTT. Its translation is CASSSRTGNTEAFF. V is TRBV13 and J is TRBJ1-1; 7 bases agree with TRBD1. The CDR3 loop spans 14 amino acids. Trimming removed 4 bases from V and 1 base from J; junction bases left unmatched: 3. Per the germline V gene, CDR1 is PRHDT and CDR2 is FYEKMQ (reference sequence). Together with reference TRBV13 and TRBJ1-1, the CDR3 gives the full variable domain: AAGVIQSPRHLIKEKRETATLKCYPIPRHDTVYWYQQGPGQDPQFLISFYEKMQSDKGSIPDRFSAQQFSDYHSELNMSSLELGDSALYFCASSSRTGNTEAFFGQGTRLTVV.

The rearrangement uses TRBV4-3 and TRBJ2-5; D gene unclear. CDR1 LGHNA and CDR2 YSLEER come from the germline V gene. This CDR3 contains 16 residues. Trimming took 0 bases from V and 5 from J, leaving 16 bases between them. In nucleotides, the CDR3 is TGCGCCAGCAGCCAAGAGGGATCCCACGGCCTGGAGACCCAGTACTTC. It encodes CASSQEGSHGLETQYF.

This clone was picked up a small number of times. The junction departs from the called germline gene at one end, perhaps through a read error. V is TRBV5-3 and J is TRBJ1-4; the D gene is possibly TRBD1 (5 bases). TRBV5-3 is noted as an ORF with a role that remains uncertain. This CDR3 has 15 amino acids. The CDR3 loop reads CASSLEGPVSEKLFF. The CDR3 DNA follows: TGTGCCAGCAGCTTGGAGGGGCCCGTCTCTGAAAAACTGTTTTTT.

The rearrangement links TRBV11-2 to TRBJ2-3; 15 positions agree with TRBD2. Unmatched junction bases numbered 2, after V lost 1 base and J lost 0 bases. Germline V gene lookup returns CDR1 SGHAT and CDR2 FQNNGV. There are 18 residues in the CDR3. The CDR3 DNA is TGTGCCAGCAGCTTAGGGACTAGCGGGAGGGCTAGCACAGATACGCAGTATTTT. It yields the protein CASSLGTSGRASTDTQYF. Complete variable domain (other parts from reference TRBV11-2 and TRBJ2-3): EAGVAQSPRYKIIEKRQSVAFWCNPISGHATLYWYQQILGQGPKLLIQFQNNGVVDDSQLPKDRFSAERLKGVDSTLKIQPAKLEDSAVYLCASSLGTSGRASTDTQYFGPGTRLTVL.

This CDR3 is CASSSGTSGLTDTQYF. In nucleotides, the CDR3 is TGTGCCAGCAGTTCCGGGACTAGCGGACTCACAGATACGCAGTATTTT. The chain carries TRBV6-5 and TRBJ2-3; 11 positions agree with TRBD2. The V gene end was trimmed by 4 bases and the J gene end by 2 bases; junction bases not matched to a gene: 5. Per germline, CDR1 MNHEY and CDR2 SVGAGI. CDR3 length equals 16 residues.

This rearrangement joins TRBV29-1 to TRBJ2-1; 11 bases fit TRBD2. CDR1 is SQVTM and CDR2 is ANQGSEA in the germline V gene. With V trimmed by 6 bases and J by 6 bases, 13 bases remained unmatched. CDR3 length equals 16 residues. CDR3 sequence: CSVTPPTSGGPNEQFF. The CDR3 bases are TGCAGCGTCACGCCGCCAACTAGCGGGGGCCCCAATGAGCAGTTCTTC.